This TCR beta chain was found in a study of T-cell memory formation after mild COVID-19. Study overall: Each donor largely had its own TCR clusters.

This clonotype came up a few times. Its antigen is currently unknown. MiXCR, applied by TCRdb to the 5' RACE reads, yields one record per CDR3 protein. Among some 440,000 distinct CDR3 sequences listed, roughly 23% were seen once. The V segment lost 4 bases and the J segment 11 bases; nucleotides outside the gene matches: 8. The CDR3 has 12 residues. CDR1 is SGHRS and CDR2 is YFSETQ in the germline V gene. Study-wide results and caveats: Pre-infection memory carried some responding clones, suggesting that cross-reactive memory joined.

V is TRBV5-1 and J is TRBJ1-1, with TRBD1 matching over 7 bases. This receptor was taken from an adult woman who had mild COVID-19 (a few samples of this study predate the infection). Cell type and time point are not known. Sequencing was done on a sample of PBMCs or a T cell subset sorted from them (not recorded which). CDR3 in amino acids: CASSGEGQPAFF. The CDR3 DNA reads TGCGCCAGCAGCGGAGAGGGACAGCCGGCTTTCTTT.